This T cell receptor beta chain was identified during a study of blood T cell repertoires in COVID-19. For the study at large: The United States, Italy and Spain supplied acute and convalescent COVID-19 samples.

Germline V gene sequence: CDR1 GTSNPN, CDR2 SVGIG (reference sequence). This CDR3 contains 14 residues. With 0 bases removed from V and 7 bases from J, the gap between germline ends came to 15 bases. Authors' processing steps: From reference gene primer amplification, estimates of nucleated cell counts were derived. The method was immunoSEQ multiplex PCR; TCRdb's version includes in-frame clones alone and lacks a portion of them. V and J calls and clone size are given by that table; D and trimming were obtained from the DNA. The table includes about 160,000 clones, under 90% detected once. The sample comprised peripheral blood. The V call is TRBV30, the J call TRBJ1-1; D is ambiguous. The receptor was derived from an elderly woman with active or convalescent COVID-19. The CDR3 is CAWSVFRKKLEAFF. For the CDR3, the DNA is TGTGCCTGGAGTGTATTCAGGAAAAAGCTTGAAGCTTTCTTT.